This entry is about one T cell receptor beta chain. The CDR3 loop spans 16 amino acids. CDR1 is KGHDR and CDR2 is SFDVKD in the germline V gene. The ends lost 5 bases at V and 0 bases at J; junction bases unmatched: 4. TCR beta VDJ combinations and CDR3 sequences were profiled from genomic DNA. TCRdb recomputed calls from the reads with MiXCR, one row per CDR3 protein. The sample lists around 170,000 distinct CDR3 sequences; about 60% were seen once. This record belongs to a study of CD8+CD57+ T cells in acquired aplastic anemia. Study-level information: Isolated CD4+ and CD8+ cells, once sorted, yielded DNA averaging roughly 3.4 ug.

Sequenced material: sorted CD4+, CD8+, or CD8+CD57+ T cells (not recorded which) from PBMCs. This clonotype was obtained from a human donor in good health. This rearrangement joins TRBV24-1 to TRBJ2-7; TRBD2 aligns across 12 bases. CDR3 bases: TGTGCCACCAGTGGGGCTAGCGGGAGGGCCTCCTACGAGCAGTACTTC. Amino acid sequence: CATSGASGRASYEQYF.